The clone carrying this T cell receptor beta chain was counted ten times or more. Its antigen is currently unknown. Unique molecular identifier tags were affixed to discrete cDNA molecules. MiXCR, applied by TCRdb to the 5' RACE reads, yields one record per CDR3 protein. This sample carries more than 35,000 distinct CDR3 sequences, more than 5.5% of them seen once, and the ten largest clones take roughly 4.9%. The data stem from a study of early T cells in non-severe SARS-CoV-2 infection. The wider study: Sequencing input comprised bulk RNA from unsorted whole blood; chain pairing was not available.

Between the trimmed V and J ends, which lost 6 bases and 3 bases, there was a span of 12 bases. This CDR3 comprises 13 residues. Germline CDR1 is DFQATT and CDR2 is SNEGSKA (reference sequence). Study findings and constraints: Database matching using VDJdb favored anti-spike CD8 responses, with private and CD4 specificities left missing.

The TCR was taken from an adult who was a healthcare worker with PCR-confirmed SARS-CoV-2 infection or an uninfected control (not recorded which). Input material: whole blood. The chain is built from TRBV20-1 and TRBJ1-5; no firm D call. The CDR3 reads CSADRQPNQPQHF. The DNA for the CDR3 is TGCAGTGCAGATAGACAACCCAATCAGCCCCAGCATTTT.